Following are 6 T cell receptor beta chains from one sample sequenced in a study of cytomegalovirus exposure and HLA in healthy donors. Both 60 Vbeta primers and 13 Jbeta primers went into the PCR. Clones were sequenced by immunoSEQ multiplex PCR, and TCRdb holds only the in-frame ones, with some missing. The sample contains about 160,000 clones, more than 65% of which appear only once. Sample: PBMCs. Source of these receptors: a young man in good health and CMV-seropositive.

The CDR3 here is CASSARGAGTDTQYF. The CDR3 nucleotides read TGTGCCAGCAGCGCCCGGGGGGCCGGCACAGATACGCAGTATTTT. The chain carries TRBV13 and TRBJ2-3; a possible D gene is TRBD2 (7 bases). Deletions cut 5 bases from V and 1 base from J, with 13 bases between. The CDR3 contains 15 residues. CDR1 and CDR2 (germline): PRHDT, FYEKMQ (reference sequence).

The CDR3 DNA reads TGTGCCAGCACCCAAACATCGACAGGGAACACTGAAGCTTTCTTT. It encodes CASTQTSTGNTEAFF. The chain combines TRBV5-4 with TRBJ1-1, with D perhaps TRBD1 (6 bases). Trimming shortened V by 6 bases and J by 1 base, and 16 bases separated the two germline ends. The CDR3 runs to 15 residues. CDR1 is SGHNT and CDR2 is YYREEE in the germline V gene (reference sequence).

This clone has a handful of counts. The V gene is TRBV28, the J gene TRBJ1-1; a weak D match, TRBD1 (5 bases). This CDR3 region has 15 residues. V was clipped by 3 bases and J by 1 base, with 12 bases between them. The germline CDR1 and CDR2 sequences are MDHEN and SYDVKM. The CDR3 loop is CASSLGGLGNTEAFF. DNA for the CDR3: TGTGCCAGCAGTTTGGGGGGGTTAGGGAACACTGAAGCTTTCTTT.

This clone has just one count. The genes are TRBV5-4 and TRBJ2-2; D is possibly TRBD1 (6 bases). Germline CDR1 SGHNT, CDR2 YYREEE (reference sequence). Trimming pared 2 bases from V and 7 bases from J, leaving 15 bases between. CDR3 size: 15 residues. The CDR3 sequence is CASSFNRELGGELFF. CDR3 nucleotide sequence: TGTGCCAGCAGCTTTAACAGGGAGTTAGGCGGGGAGCTGTTTTTT.

The chain combines TRBV13 with TRBJ2-1; a weak D match, TRBD1 (5 bases). This CDR3 comprises 15 residues. In germline, CDR1 is PRHDT, CDR2 FYEKMQ (reference sequence). V lost 4 bases and J lost 0, with 10 bases in between. The CDR3 sequence is CASSWGPVSYNEQFF. CDR3 bases: TGTGCCAGCAGCTGGGGCCCCGTCTCCTACAATGAGCAGTTCTTC.

This sequence joins TRBV5-1 and TRBJ2-5, with 7 bases that match TRBD2. The CDR3 covers 15 residues. V lost 0 bases to trimming and J lost 2 bases; unmatched junction nucleotides: 4. Looked up from germline, CDR1 is SGHRS and CDR2 is YFSETQ. CDR3 region: CASSLGSGSQETQYF. The DNA of the CDR3 is TGCGCCAGCAGCTTGGGTAGCGGGTCGCAAGAGACCCAGTACTTC.